This T cell receptor (beta chain) was sequenced in a study of technical replicates of blood from a handful of donors. This clone showed up just a few times. Sequencing used immunoSEQ multiplex PCR; TCRdb keeps in-frame clones, though not all of them. The sample comprises approximately 90,000 clones, 95% of which are singletons, and 0.25% to 0.3% rests with the top ten. CDR1 SGHNT and CDR2 YYREEE come from the germline V gene (reference sequence). Trimming left V 2 bases short and J 1 base short, with 12 bases between. The CDR3 is 15 amino acids. The sequenced sample consisted of T cells isolated from PBMCs. The sequence derives from a human donor in good health. V is TRBV5-4 and J is TRBJ1-1; maybe TRBD1 (5 bases). The CDR3 region is CASSFPGRGNTEAFF. The DNA for the CDR3 is TGTGCCAGCAGCTTCCCCGGTAGGGGGAACACTGAAGCTTTCTTT.